The following is a T cell receptor beta chain sequence with its context. Its target is not known. The data were obtained in a study of cytomegalovirus exposure and HLA in healthy donors. General study results and limits: An observed cluster of highly shared sequence variants was recorded as a likely sequencing artifact. Presence/absence results assume similar sequencing depth per donor, which may not hold.

60 Vbeta and 13 Jbeta primers were used in PCR. Some clones are missing from TCRdb's copy, which holds only in-frame ones; the method was immunoSEQ multiplex PCR. The table shows over 110,000 clones, with 70% to 80% occurring only once. Germline CDR1 is MNHNY and CDR2 is SVGAGI (reference sequence). The CDR3 has 14 amino acids. The junction had 9 bases not matched to a gene; V was cut back by 5 bases and J by 5 bases. Sequenced material: PBMCs. The clonotype comes from a woman in her thirties or forties in good health and CMV-seropositive. The chain combines TRBV6-6 with TRBJ2-7; 7 nucleotides align to TRBD2. As DNA, the CDR3 is TGTGCCAGCAGTCCGTGGACTAGTCTACACGAGCAGTACTTC. Translated, it gives CASSPWTSLHEQYF.